These 20 T cell receptor beta chains came from one sample sequenced in a study of cytomegalovirus exposure and HLA in healthy donors. Sequenced by immunoSEQ multiplex PCR; TCRdb stores in-frame clones only, minus some. This sample has about 240,000 clones; approximately 86% occur once, and the top ten carry 0.95% to 1.5%. Sequencing used PBMCs. The receptor source for this set is a woman aged 25 to 39 in good health and CMV-seropositive.

This chain joins TRBV2 and TRBJ1-4; possibly TRBD1 for D (6 bases). Germline V gene lookup returns CDR1 SNHLY and CDR2 FYNNEI. Trimming took 7 bases from V and 2 from J, leaving 14 bases between them. CDR3 length: 15 residues. CDR3 DNA sequence: TGTGCCAGCACCCGACAGGTGCCTACTAATGAAAAACTGTTTTTT. This gives the protein CASTRQVPTNEKLFF.

This rearrangement joins TRBV7-8 to TRBJ2-7; D possibly corresponds to TRBD2 (6 bases). The CDR3 length is 15 residues. V shed 5 bases and J shed 0 bases, with 14 bases lying between them. The V gene's germline CDR1 is SGHVS and CDR2 FQNEAQ. The CDR3 is CASSTGLAVSYEQYF. CDR3 coding DNA: TGTGCCAGCAGCACGGGACTTGCCGTCTCCTACGAGCAGTACTTC. Full variable domain (outside the CDR3, taken from reference TRBV7-8 and TRBJ2-7): GAGVSQSPRYKVAKRGQDVALRCDPISGHVSLFWYQQALGQGPEFLTYFQNEAQLDKSGLPSDRFFAERPEGSVSTLKIQRTQQEDSAVYLCASSTGLAVSYEQYFGPGTRLTVT.

V usage is TRBV10-3 and J usage is TRBJ2-1, with TRBD1 identical over 10 bases. This CDR3 has 15 residues. With V trimmed by 5 bases and J by 2 bases, 3 bases remained unmatched. Germline CDR1 reads ENHRY; CDR2 reads SYGVKD. The CDR3 sequence: CAISRDRGTYNEQFF. As DNA, the CDR3 is TGTGCCATCAGTCGGGACAGGGGCACCTACAATGAGCAGTTCTTC.

The V gene is TRBV7-6, the J gene TRBJ2-5, with 11 bases fitting TRBD1. Germline CDR1 and CDR2: SGHVS and FNYEAQ. Trimming took 4 bases from V and 4 from J; bases not matched to a gene: 2. The CDR3 has 14 amino acids. CDR3 nucleotides: TGTGCCAGCAGCTGGACAGGGGGCTCAGAGACCCAGTACTTC. It encodes CASSWTGGSETQYF.

This clone was picked up one time. The V gene is TRBV28, the J gene TRBJ2-7; 10 bases map to TRBD2. Germline V gives CDR1 MDHEN, CDR2 SYDVKM. CDR3 size: 14 residues. V gave up 7 bases and J gave up 6 bases; unmatched junction bases: 9. CDR3 loop: CASTPPSGRGEQYF. In DNA, the CDR3 is TGTGCCAGCACTCCCCCGAGCGGGAGGGGCGAGCAGTACTTC. The whole variable domain, remainder taken from reference TRBV28 and TRBJ2-7, is DVKVTQSSRYLVKRTGEKVFLECVQDMDHENMFWYRQDPGLGLRLIYFSYDVKMKEKGDIPEGYSVSREKKERFSLILESASTNQTSMYLCASTPPSGRGEQYFGPGTRLTVT.

This chain uses TRBV5-1 with TRBJ1-2; TRBD1 is a possible D gene (5 bases). V was clipped by 7 bases and J by 7 bases, with 26 bases between them. In germline, CDR1 is SGHRS, CDR2 YFSETQ. The CDR3 extends over 16 amino acids. CDR3 nucleotide sequence: TGCGCCAGCCAGCAGCTTATAACTTCCAGGGTCGTTGGCTACACCTTC. It yields the protein CASQQLITSRVVGYTF.

This chain uses TRBV27 with TRBJ1-1; 9 bases are a match to TRBD1. Germline lookup yields CDR1 MNHEY and CDR2 SMNVEV (reference sequence). Trimming took 5 bases from V and 5 from J; bases not matched to a gene: 6. This CDR3 spans 14 amino acids. The chain's CDR3 is CASSVTGGGTEAFF. CDR3 sequence (DNA): TGTGCCAGCAGTGTCACAGGGGGCGGAACTGAAGCTTTCTTT.

The chain recombines TRBV7-8 with TRBJ2-7; D not resolved. CDR3 length: 11 residues. V lost 5 bases, J lost 5 bases, and 7 bases lay in between. Germline V gene lookup returns CDR1 SGHVS and CDR2 FQNEAQ. CDR3 nucleotides: TGTGCCAGCAGCCAGAGGAACGAGCAGTACTTC. This gives the protein CASSQRNEQYF.

This chain uses TRBV20-1 with TRBJ2-3; D might be TRBD2 (6 bases). CDR1 DFQATT and CDR2 SNEGSKA come from the germline V gene (reference sequence). The CDR3 contains 11 residues. Between the trimmed V and J ends, which lost 8 bases and 5 bases, there was a span of 11 bases. The CDR3 protein is CSLWRGDTQYF. The DNA for the CDR3 is TGCAGTCTCTGGCGGGGAGATACGCAGTATTTT.

This clone was picked up one time. The chain uses TRBV5-1 and TRBJ2-1; the D is unclear. Germline lookup yields CDR1 SGHRS and CDR2 YFSETQ. The CDR3 totals 15 residues. V lost 0 bases and J 2 bases, leaving 9 bases between the germline ends. The CDR3 coding sequence is TGCGCCAGCAGCTTGGCCGTGGCGGCCTACAATGAGCAGTTCTTC. Translation gives CASSLAVAAYNEQFF.

The genes are TRBV9 and TRBJ1-1, with unresolved D. Trimming took 3 bases from V and 2 from J, leaving 11 bases between them. The CDR3 covers 14 residues. The germline V gene has CDR1 SGDLS and CDR2 YYNGEE. CDR3: CASSAPGINTEAFF. CDR3 in DNA: TGTGCCAGCAGCGCACCGGGGATTAACACTGAAGCTTTCTTT.

The chain combines TRBV6-5 with TRBJ2-7; TRBD1 is a possible D gene (6 bases). The germline gives CDR1 MNHEY, CDR2 SVGAGI. V lost 2 bases, J lost 6 bases, and 11 bases lay in between. CDR3 size: 13 residues. The CDR3 DNA sequence: TGTGCCAGCAGTTACAACAGGGTACTCGAGCAGTACTTC. Its translation is CASSYNRVLEQYF.

V is TRBV28 and J is TRBJ2-7; 11 bases map to TRBD1. V lost 4 bases and J lost 6; bases outside the gene matches: 5. CDR3 length equals 14 residues. The germline gives CDR1 MDHEN, CDR2 SYDVKM. CDR3 nucleotide sequence: TGTGCCAGCAGTTCAGGGACAGGGGGTTTCGAGCAGTACTTC. Translated, it gives CASSSGTGGFEQYF.

V usage is TRBV15 and J usage is TRBJ2-1; D is possibly TRBD2 (5 bases). CDR1 is LNHNV, CDR2 YYDKDF, per germline (reference sequence). The CDR3 covers 14 residues. The V gene lost 1 base and the J gene lost 7 bases, with 11 bases spanning the gap. CDR3 nucleotide sequence: TGTGCCACCAGCAGAGGGTTCACTAGTAATGAGCAGTTCTTC. Amino acids: CATSRGFTSNEQFF.

The chain has TRBV27 and TRBJ1-5; 8 bases agree with TRBD1. V lost 6 bases and J lost 5; bases outside the gene matches: 6. Germline V gene lookup returns CDR1 MNHEY and CDR2 SMNVEV (reference sequence). The CDR3 sequence is 14 residues long. The CDR3 sequence: CASSLDRAYQPQHF. Written as DNA, the CDR3 is TGTGCCAGCAGCTTGGACAGGGCATATCAGCCCCAGCATTTT.

This sequence joins TRBV28 and TRBJ2-1; 11 positions match TRBD2. Germline CDR1 reads MDHEN; CDR2 reads SYDVKM. V lost 11 bases and J lost 7; bases outside the gene matches: 7. The CDR3 length is 13 residues. CDR3 amino acids: CASEASGRNEQFF. In DNA, the CDR3 is TGTGCCTCGGAGGCTAGCGGGAGGAATGAGCAGTTCTTC. Full variable domain (missing parts from reference TRBV28 and TRBJ2-1): DVKVTQSSRYLVKRTGEKVFLECVQDMDHENMFWYRQDPGLGLRLIYFSYDVKMKEKGDIPEGYSVSREKKERFSLILESASTNQTSMYLCASEASGRNEQFFGPGTRLTVL.

This chain links TRBV6-1 with TRBJ1-2, with D perhaps TRBD1 (5 bases). The CDR3 runs 15 residues. Trimming removed 0 bases at V and 4 bases at J, with 12 bases between. Germline CDR1 MNHNS, CDR2 SASEGT. CDR3 sequence reads: CASSEAGRVSYGYTF. DNA of the CDR3: TGTGCCAGCAGTGAAGCGGGCAGGGTGAGCTATGGCTACACCTTC.

This clone has a handful of counts. The chain couples TRBV27 to TRBJ2-7; TRBD2 aligns across 12 bases. The CDR3 has 14 residues. The trim removed 6 bases at V and 4 bases at J, leaving 4 bases unmatched. Germline V gene lookup returns CDR1 MNHEY and CDR2 SMNVEV (reference sequence). This CDR3 reads CASSQGLAGYEQYF. CDR3 nucleotide sequence: TGTGCCAGCAGCCAAGGACTAGCGGGATACGAGCAGTACTTC.

The chain is built from TRBV4-2 and TRBJ2-1; 8 bases are shared with TRBD2. The CDR3 extends over 16 amino acids. With 3 bases clipped from V and 5 bases from J, the junction kept 9 bases outside the gene matches. The germline V gene has CDR1 LGHNA and CDR2 YNFKEQ. The CDR3: CASSHQAGEIHNEQFF. DNA of the CDR3: TGTGCCAGCAGCCACCAAGCGGGAGAAATCCACAATGAGCAGTTCTTC.

The V and J genes are TRBV11-3 and TRBJ2-5; TRBD2 matches at 8 bases. Looked up from germline, CDR1 is SGHNT and CDR2 is YENEEA. The CDR3 spans 14 residues. V shed 5 bases, J shed 3 bases, and the junction held 5 bases outside the gene matches. For the CDR3, the DNA is TGTGCCAGCAGCCCAGCGGGAGCTAAAGAGACCCAGTACTTC. This codes for CASSPAGAKETQYF. The entire variable domain, with the rest obtained from reference TRBV11-3 and TRBJ2-5, is as follows: EAGVVQSPRYKIIEKKQPVAFWCNPISGHNTLYWYLQNLGQGPELLIRYENEEAVDDSQLPKDRFSAERLKGVDSTLKIQPAELGDSAVYLCASSPAGAKETQYFGPGTRLLVL.